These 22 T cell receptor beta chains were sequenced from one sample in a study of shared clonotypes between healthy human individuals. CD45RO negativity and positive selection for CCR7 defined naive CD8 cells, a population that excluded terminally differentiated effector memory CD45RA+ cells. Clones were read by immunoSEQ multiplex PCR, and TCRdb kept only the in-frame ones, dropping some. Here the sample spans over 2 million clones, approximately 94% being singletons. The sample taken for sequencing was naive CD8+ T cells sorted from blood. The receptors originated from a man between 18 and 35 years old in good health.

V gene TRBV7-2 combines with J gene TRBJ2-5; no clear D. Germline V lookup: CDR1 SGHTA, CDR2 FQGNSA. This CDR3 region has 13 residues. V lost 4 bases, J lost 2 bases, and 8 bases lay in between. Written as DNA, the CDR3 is TGTGCCAGCAGCTCCTCGCCGCAAGAGACCCAGTACTTC. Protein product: CASSSSPQETQYF.

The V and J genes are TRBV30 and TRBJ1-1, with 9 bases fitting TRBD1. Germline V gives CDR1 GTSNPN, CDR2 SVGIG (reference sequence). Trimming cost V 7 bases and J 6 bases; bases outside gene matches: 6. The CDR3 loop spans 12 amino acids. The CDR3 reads CALRQGGSEAFF. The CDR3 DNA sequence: TGTGCCTTAAGACAGGGGGGCTCTGAAGCTTTCTTT.

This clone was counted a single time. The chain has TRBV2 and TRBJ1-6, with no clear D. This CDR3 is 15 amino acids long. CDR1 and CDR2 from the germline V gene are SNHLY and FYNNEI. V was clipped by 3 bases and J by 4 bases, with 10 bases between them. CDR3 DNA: TGTGCCAGCAGTGAGGAACTTGTATATAATTCACCCCTCCACTTT. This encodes CASSEELVYNSPLHF.

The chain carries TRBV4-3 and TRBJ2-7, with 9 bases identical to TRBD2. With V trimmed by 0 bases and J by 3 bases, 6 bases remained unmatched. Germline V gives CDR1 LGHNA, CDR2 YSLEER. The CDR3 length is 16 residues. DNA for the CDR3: TGCGCCAGCAGCCAAGAAGTAGCGGGAGCTAACTACGAGCAGTACTTC. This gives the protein CASSQEVAGANYEQYF.

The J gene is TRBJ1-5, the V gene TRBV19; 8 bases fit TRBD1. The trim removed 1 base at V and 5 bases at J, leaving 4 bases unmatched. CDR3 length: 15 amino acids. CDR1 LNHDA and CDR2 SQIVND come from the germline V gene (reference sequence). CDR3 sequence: CASSIGQGAHQPQHF. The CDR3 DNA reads TGTGCCAGTAGTATAGGCCAGGGGGCGCATCAGCCCCAGCATTTT.

The CDR3 protein is CASSQFGTQYF. CDR3 in DNA: TGTGCCAGCAGTCAATTTGGTACGCAGTATTTT. The chain has TRBV27 and TRBJ2-3; D gene unclear. The CDR3 length is 11 residues. Germline CDR1 reads MNHEY; CDR2 reads SMNVEV (reference sequence). With 5 bases removed from V and 8 bases from J, the gap between germline ends came to 8 bases.

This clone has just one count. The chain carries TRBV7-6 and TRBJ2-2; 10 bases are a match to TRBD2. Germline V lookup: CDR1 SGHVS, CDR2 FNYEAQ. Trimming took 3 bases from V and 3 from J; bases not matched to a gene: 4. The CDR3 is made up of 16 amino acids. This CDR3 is CASSFGTSAYTGELFF. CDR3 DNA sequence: TGTGCCAGCAGCTTCGGGACTAGCGCGTACACCGGGGAGCTGTTTTTT.

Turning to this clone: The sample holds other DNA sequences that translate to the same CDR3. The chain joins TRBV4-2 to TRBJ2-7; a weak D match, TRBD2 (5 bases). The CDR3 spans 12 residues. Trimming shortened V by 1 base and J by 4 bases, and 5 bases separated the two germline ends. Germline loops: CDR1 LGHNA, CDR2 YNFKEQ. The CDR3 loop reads CASSQGGYEQYF. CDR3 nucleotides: TGTGCCAGCAGCCAAGGCGGGTACGAGCAGTACTTC.

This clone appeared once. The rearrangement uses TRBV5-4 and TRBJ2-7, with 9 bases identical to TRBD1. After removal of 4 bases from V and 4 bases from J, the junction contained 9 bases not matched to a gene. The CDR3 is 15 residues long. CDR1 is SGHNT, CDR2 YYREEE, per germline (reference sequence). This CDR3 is CASSDRGQGVYEQYF. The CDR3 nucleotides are TGTGCCAGCAGCGACAGGGGACAGGGAGTTTACGAGCAGTACTTC.

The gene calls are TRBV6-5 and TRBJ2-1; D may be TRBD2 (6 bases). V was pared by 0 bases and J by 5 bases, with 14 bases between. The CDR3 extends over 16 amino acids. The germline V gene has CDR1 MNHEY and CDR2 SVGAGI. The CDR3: CASSYSWQGGNNEQFF. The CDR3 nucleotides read TGTGCCAGCAGTTACTCGTGGCAGGGAGGTAACAATGAGCAGTTCTTC.

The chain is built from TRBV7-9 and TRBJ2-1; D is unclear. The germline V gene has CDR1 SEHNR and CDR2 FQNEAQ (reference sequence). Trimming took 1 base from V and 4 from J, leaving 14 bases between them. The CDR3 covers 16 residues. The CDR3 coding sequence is TGTGCCAGCAGCTTAGTTCGGCAAAGCCTTTACAATGAGCAGTTCTTC. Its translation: CASSLVRQSLYNEQFF.

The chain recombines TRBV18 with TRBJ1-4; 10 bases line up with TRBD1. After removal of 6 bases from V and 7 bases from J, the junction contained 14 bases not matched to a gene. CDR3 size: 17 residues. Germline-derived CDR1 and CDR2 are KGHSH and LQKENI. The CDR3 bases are TGTGCCAGCTCCCGAGAGCTCTCCGGGACAGGGGTTGAAAAACTGTTTTTT. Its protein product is CASSRELSGTGVEKLFF.

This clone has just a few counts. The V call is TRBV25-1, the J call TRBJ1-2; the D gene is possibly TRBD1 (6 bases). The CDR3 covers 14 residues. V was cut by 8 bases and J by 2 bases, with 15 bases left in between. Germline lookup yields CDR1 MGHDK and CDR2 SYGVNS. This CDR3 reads CASGGGGMNYGYTF. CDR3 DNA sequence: TGTGCCAGCGGAGGGGGGGGAATGAACTATGGCTACACCTTC.

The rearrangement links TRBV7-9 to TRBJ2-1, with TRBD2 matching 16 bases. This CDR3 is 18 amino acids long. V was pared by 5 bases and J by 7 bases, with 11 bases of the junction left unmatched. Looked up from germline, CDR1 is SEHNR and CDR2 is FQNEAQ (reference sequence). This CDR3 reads CASSVPGLAGGPKNEQFF. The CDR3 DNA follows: TGTGCCAGCAGCGTCCCGGGACTAGCGGGAGGGCCTAAAAATGAGCAGTTCTTC. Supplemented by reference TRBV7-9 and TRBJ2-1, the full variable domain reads DTGVSQNPRHKITKRGQNVTFRCDPISEHNRLYWYRQTLGQGPEFLTYFQNEAQLEKSRLLSDRFSAERPKGSFSTLEIQRTEQGDSAMYLCASSVPGLAGGPKNEQFFGPGTRLTVL.

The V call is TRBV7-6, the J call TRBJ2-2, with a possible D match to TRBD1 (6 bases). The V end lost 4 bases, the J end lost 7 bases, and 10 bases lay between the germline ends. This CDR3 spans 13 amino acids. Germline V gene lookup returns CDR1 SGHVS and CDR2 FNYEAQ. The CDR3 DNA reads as TGTGCCAGCAGCTCCACAGGGCTCGGGGAGCTGTTTTTT. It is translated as CASSSTGLGELFF.

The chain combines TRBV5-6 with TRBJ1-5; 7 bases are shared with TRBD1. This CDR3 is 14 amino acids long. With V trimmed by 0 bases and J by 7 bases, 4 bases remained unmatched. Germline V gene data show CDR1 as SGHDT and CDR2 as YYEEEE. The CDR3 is CASSLGGGTQPQHF. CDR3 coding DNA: TGTGCCAGCAGCTTGGGAGGGGGCACGCAGCCCCAGCATTTT.

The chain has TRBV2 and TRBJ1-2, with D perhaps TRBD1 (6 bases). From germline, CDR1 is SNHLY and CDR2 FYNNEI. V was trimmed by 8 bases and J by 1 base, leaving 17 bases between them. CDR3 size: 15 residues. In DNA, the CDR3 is TGTGCCAGCTTTGAGGGCGGCAGGGGTAACTATGGCTACACCTTC. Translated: CASFEGGRGNYGYTF.

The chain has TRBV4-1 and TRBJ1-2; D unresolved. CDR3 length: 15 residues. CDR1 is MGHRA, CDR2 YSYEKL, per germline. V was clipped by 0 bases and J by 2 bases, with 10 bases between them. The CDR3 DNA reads TGCGCCAGCAGCCAAGAGGAGAGTGTCAACTATGGCTACACCTTC. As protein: CASSQEESVNYGYTF.

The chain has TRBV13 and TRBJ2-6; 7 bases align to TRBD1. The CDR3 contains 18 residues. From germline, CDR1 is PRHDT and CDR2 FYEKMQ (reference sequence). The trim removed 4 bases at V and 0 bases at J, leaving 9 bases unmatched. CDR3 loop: CASSSSGQEDSGANVLTF. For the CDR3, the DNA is TGTGCCAGCAGCTCCTCCGGACAGGAAGACTCTGGGGCCAACGTCCTGACTTTC.

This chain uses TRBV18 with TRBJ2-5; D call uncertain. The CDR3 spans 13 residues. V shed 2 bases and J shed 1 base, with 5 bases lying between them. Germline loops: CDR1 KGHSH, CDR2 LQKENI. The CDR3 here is CASSPDIQETQYF. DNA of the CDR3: TGTGCCAGCTCACCAGACATCCAAGAGACCCAGTACTTC.

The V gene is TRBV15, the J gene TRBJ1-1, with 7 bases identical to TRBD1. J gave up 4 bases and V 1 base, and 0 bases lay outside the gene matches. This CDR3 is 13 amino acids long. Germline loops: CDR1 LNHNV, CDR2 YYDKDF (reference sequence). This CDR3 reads CATSRAGGTEAFF. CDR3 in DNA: TGTGCCACCAGCAGAGCAGGGGGCACTGAAGCTTTCTTT.

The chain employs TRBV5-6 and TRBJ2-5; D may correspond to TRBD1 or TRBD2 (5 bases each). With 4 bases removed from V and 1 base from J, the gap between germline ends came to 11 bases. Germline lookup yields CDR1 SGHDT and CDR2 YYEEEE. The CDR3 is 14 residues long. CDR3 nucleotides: TGTGCCAGCAGCCCTCCGGGGACCCAAGAGACCCAGTACTTC. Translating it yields CASSPPGTQETQYF. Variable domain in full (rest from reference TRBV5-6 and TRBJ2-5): DAGVTQSPTHLIKTRGQQVTLRCSPKSGHDTVSWYQQALGQGPQFIFQYYEEEERQRGNFPDRFSGHQFPNYSSELNVNALLLGDSALYLCASSPPGTQETQYFGPGTRLLVL.